This T cell receptor beta chain was recorded in a study of blood T cells in healthy people across ages. Together with a sample-barcoded 5' primer, a J-beta primer mix was included in a second PCR lasting about 7 to 11 cycles. TCRdb fed the 5' RACE reads into MiXCR, producing one record per CDR3 protein. Among 660,000 or so distinct CDR3 sequences listed, under 70% were seen once. The germline CDR1 and CDR2 sequences are SNHLY and FYNNEI. The CDR3 extends over 15 amino acids. V lost 4 bases and J lost 2; bases outside the gene matches: 2. Sequencing used blood. V usage is TRBV2 and J usage is TRBJ2-6; 7 bases line up with TRBD1. The source of this sequence is a man between 60 and 75 years old in good health. CDR3 loop: CASSADRAGANVLTF. The CDR3 nucleotides are TGTGCCAGCAGTGCCGACAGGGCTGGGGCCAACGTCCTGACTTTC.